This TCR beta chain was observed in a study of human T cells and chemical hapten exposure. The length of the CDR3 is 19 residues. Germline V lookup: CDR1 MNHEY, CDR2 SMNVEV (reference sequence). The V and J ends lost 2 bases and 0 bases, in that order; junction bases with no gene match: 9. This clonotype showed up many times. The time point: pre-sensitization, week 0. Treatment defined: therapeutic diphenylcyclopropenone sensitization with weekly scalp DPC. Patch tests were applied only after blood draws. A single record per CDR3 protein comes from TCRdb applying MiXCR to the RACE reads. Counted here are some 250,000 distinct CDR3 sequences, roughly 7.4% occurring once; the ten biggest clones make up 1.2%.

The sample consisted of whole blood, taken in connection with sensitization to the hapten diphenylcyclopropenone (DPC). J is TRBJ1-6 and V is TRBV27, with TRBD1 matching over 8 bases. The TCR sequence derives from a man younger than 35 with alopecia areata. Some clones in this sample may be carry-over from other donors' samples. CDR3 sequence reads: CASSLNFGTGGSYNSPLHF. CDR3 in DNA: TGTGCCAGCAGTTTAAATTTTGGAACAGGGGGCTCCTATAATTCACCCCTCCACTTT.